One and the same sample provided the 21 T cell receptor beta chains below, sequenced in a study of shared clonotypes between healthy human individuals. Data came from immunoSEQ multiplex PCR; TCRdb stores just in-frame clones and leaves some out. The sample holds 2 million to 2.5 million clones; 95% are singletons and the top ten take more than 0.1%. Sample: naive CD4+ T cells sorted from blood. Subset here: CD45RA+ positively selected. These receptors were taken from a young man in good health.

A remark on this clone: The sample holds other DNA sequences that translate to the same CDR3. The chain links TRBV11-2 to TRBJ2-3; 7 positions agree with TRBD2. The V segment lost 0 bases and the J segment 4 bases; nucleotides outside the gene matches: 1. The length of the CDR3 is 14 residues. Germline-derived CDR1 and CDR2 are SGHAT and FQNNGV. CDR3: CASSLEGLADTQYF. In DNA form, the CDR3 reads TGTGCCAGCAGCTTAGAAGGACTAGCAGATACGCAGTATTTT. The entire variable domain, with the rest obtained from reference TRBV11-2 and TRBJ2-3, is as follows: EAGVAQSPRYKIIEKRQSVAFWCNPISGHATLYWYQQILGQGPKLLIQFQNNGVVDDSQLPKDRFSAERLKGVDSTLKIQPAKLEDSAVYLCASSLEGLADTQYFGPGTRLTVL.

The CDR3 DNA reads as TGTGCCAGTGGACAGGGATATAGCAATCAGCCCCAGCATTTT. Protein: CASGQGYSNQPQHF. The J gene is TRBJ1-5, the V gene TRBV2; 8 nucleotides align to TRBD1. This CDR3 has 14 amino acids. Germline loops: CDR1 SNHLY, CDR2 FYNNEI. Trimming took 9 bases from V and 0 from J; bases not matched to a gene: 4.

The CDR3 coding sequence is TGTGCCAGCAGTTACTCGAGTATGGGGGGGCTAAGCTACACCTTC. Its translation: CASSYSSMGGLSYTF. The chain is built from TRBV6-5 and TRBJ1-2; tentative D call: TRBD1 (6 bases). The germline V gene encodes CDR1 MNHEY and CDR2 SVGAGI. Trimming shortened V by 0 bases and J by 9 bases, and 17 bases separated the two germline ends. CDR3 length: 15 amino acids.

The DNA of the CDR3 is TGTGCCGCCTCAGGACAGCAAGGGGTTGGCTACACCTTC. Its protein product is CAASGQQGVGYTF. V usage is TRBV15 and J usage is TRBJ1-2, with D possibly being TRBD1 (6 bases). Trimming shortened V by 11 bases and J by 7 bases, and 20 bases separated the two germline ends. CDR1 is LNHNV, CDR2 YYDKDF, per germline (reference sequence). This CDR3 has 13 amino acids.

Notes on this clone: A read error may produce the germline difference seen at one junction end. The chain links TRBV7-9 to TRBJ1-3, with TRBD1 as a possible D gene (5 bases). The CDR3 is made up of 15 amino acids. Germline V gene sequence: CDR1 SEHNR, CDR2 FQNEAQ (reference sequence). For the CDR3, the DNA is TGTACCAGCAGCTTGGGAGGCAGGGTGGGAAACACCATATATTTT. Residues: CTSSLGGRVGNTIYF. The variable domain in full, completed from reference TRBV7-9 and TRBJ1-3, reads DTGVSQNPRHKITKRGQNVTFRCDPISEHNRLYWYRQTLGQGPEFLTYFQNEAQLEKSRLLSDRFSAERPKGSFSTLEIQRTEQGDSAMYLCTSSLGGRVGNTIYFGEGSWLTVV.

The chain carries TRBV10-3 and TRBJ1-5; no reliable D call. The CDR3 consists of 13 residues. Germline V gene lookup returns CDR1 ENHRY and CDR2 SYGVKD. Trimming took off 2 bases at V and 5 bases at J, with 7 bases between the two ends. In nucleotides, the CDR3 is TGTGCCATCAGTGAGAGGTCAGATCAGCCCCAGCATTTT. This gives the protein CAISERSDQPQHF.

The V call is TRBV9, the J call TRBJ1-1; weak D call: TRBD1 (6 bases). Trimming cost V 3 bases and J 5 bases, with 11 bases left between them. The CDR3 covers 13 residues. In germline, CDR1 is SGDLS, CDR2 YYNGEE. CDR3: CASSATTGTEAFF. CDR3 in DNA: TGTGCCAGCAGCGCCACAACAGGGACTGAAGCTTTCTTT.

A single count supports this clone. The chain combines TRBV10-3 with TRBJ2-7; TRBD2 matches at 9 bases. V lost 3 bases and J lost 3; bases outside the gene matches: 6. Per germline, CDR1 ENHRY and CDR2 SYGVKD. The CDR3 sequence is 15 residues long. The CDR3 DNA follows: TGTGCCATCAGTGATTTTGCGGGAGGGTTCTACGAGCAGTACTTC. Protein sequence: CAISDFAGGFYEQYF.

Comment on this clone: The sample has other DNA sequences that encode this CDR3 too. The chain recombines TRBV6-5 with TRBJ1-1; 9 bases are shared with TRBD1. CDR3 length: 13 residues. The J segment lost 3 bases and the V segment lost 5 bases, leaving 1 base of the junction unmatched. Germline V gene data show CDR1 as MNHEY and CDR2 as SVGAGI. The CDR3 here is CASSRDRDTEAFF. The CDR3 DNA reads TGTGCCAGCAGTAGGGACAGGGACACTGAAGCTTTCTTT.

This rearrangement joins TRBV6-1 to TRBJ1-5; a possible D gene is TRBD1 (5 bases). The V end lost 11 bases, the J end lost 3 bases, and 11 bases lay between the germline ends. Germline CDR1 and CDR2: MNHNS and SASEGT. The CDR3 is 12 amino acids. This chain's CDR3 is CAGGRSNQPQHF. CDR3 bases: TGTGCCGGGGGTCGATCCAATCAGCCCCAGCATTTT.

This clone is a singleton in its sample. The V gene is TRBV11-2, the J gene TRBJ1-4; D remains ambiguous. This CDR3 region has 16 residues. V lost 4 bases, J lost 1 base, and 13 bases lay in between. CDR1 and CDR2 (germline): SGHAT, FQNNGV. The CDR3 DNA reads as TGTGCCAGCAGCTCCGACCGGGCCAAAACTAATGAAAAACTGTTTTTT. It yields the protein CASSSDRAKTNEKLFF.

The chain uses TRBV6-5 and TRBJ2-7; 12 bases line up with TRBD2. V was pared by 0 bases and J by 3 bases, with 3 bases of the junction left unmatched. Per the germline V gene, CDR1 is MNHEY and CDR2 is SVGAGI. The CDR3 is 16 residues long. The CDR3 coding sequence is TGTGCCAGCAGTTACTCGGAGACTAGCGGGAGCTACGAGCAGTACTTC. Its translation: CASSYSETSGSYEQYF.

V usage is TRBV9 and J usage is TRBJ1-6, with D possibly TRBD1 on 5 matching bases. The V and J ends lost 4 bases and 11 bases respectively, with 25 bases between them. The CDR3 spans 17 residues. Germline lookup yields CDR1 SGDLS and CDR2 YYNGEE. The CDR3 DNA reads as TGTGCCAGCAGCCCACCCGGCGGGGGAGGTTTAGTAACACCCCTCCACTTT. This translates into CASSPPGGGGLVTPLHF.

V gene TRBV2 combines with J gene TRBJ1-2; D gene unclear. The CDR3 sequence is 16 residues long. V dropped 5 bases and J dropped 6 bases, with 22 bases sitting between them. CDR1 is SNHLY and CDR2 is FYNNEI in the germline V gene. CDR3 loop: CASSKPVVQAHNGYTF. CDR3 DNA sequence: TGTGCCAGCAGTAAACCCGTCGTCCAGGCTCACAATGGCTACACCTTC.

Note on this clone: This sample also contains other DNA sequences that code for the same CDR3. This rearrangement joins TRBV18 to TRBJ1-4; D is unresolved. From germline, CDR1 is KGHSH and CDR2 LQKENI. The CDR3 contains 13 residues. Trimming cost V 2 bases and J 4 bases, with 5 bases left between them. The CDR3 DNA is TGTGCCAGCTCACCAGACCTTAATGAAAAACTGTTTTTT. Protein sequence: CASSPDLNEKLFF.

In DNA form, the CDR3 reads TGTGCCAGCTCACCAAATGGCCGAAATGAGCAGTTCTTC. It yields the protein CASSPNGRNEQFF. This rearrangement joins TRBV18 to TRBJ2-1; D unresolved. The V end lost 2 bases, the J end lost 7 bases, and 9 bases lay between the germline ends. This CDR3 has 13 residues. Germline V gives CDR1 KGHSH, CDR2 LQKENI.

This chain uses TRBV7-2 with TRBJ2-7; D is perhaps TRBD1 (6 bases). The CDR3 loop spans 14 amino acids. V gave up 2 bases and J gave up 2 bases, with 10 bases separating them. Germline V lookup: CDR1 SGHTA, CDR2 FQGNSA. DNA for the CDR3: TGTGCCAGCAGCTTAATCGGGGACACCTACGAGCAGTACTTC. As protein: CASSLIGDTYEQYF.

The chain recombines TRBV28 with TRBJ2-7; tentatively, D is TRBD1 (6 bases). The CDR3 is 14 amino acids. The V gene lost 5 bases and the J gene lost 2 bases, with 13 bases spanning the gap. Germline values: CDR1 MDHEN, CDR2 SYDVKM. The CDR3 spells CASSPGQFTYEQYF. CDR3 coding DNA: TGTGCCAGCAGTCCAGGACAGTTCACCTACGAGCAGTACTTC.

CDR3 sequence reads: CASSPPTGSGYTF. Written as DNA, the CDR3 is TGTGCCAGCAGCCCGCCGACCGGGAGTGGCTACACCTTC. The chain joins TRBV5-4 to TRBJ1-2; D uncertain. The V end was cut by 4 bases, the J end by 7 bases, with 14 bases between. CDR1 is SGHNT and CDR2 is YYREEE in the germline V gene (reference sequence). This CDR3 is built from 13 residues.

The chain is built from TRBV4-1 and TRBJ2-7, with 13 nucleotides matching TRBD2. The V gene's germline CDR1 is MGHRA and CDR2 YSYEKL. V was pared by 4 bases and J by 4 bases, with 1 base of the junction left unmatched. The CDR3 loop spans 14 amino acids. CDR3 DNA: TGCGCCAGCAGCCCGGGACTAGCGGGATACGAGCAGTACTTC. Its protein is CASSPGLAGYEQYF.

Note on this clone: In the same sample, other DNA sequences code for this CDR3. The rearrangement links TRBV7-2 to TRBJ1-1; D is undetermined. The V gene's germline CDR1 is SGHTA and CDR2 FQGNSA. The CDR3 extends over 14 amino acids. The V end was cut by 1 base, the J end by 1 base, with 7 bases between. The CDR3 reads CASSLGPGNTEAFF. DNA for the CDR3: TGTGCCAGCAGCTTAGGCCCAGGGAACACTGAAGCTTTCTTT.